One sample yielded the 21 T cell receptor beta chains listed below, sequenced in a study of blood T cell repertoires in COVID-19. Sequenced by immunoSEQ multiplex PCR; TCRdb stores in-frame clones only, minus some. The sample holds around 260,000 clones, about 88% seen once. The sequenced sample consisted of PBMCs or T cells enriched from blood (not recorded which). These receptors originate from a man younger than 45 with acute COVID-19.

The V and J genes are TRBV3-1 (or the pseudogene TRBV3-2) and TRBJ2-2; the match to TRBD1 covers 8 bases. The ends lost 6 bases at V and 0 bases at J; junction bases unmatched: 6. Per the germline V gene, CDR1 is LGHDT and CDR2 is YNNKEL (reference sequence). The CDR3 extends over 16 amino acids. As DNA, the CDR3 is TGTGCCAGCAGTCCCAGGGGGCGTGCGAACACCGGGGAGCTGTTTTTT. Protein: CASSPRGRANTGELFF.

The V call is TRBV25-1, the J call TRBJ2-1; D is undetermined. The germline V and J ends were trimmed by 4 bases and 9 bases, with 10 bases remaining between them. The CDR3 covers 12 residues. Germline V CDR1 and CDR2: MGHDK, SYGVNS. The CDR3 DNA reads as TGTGCCAGCAGTGCCCTACTTTCTGAGCAGTTCTTC. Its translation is CASSALLSEQFF.

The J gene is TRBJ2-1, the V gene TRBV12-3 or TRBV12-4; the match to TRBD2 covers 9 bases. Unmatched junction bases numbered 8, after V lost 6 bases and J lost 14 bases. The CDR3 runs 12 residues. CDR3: CASRRRLAGKFF. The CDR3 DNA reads TGTGCCAGCAGACGAAGGCTAGCGGGGAAGTTCTTC.

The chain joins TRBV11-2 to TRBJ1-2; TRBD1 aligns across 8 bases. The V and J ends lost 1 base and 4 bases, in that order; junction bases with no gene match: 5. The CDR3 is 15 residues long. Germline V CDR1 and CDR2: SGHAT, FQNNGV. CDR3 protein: CASSLGDRTGYGYTF. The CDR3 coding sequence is TGTGCCAGCAGCTTAGGGGACAGGACGGGCTATGGCTACACCTTC.

CDR3 nucleotides: TGTGCCAGCAGTTCAGGGGGCTTAGCTTTCTTT. This translates into CASSSGGLAFF. The chain links TRBV12-3 or TRBV12-4 to TRBJ1-1; 8 nucleotides match TRBD1. V shed 4 bases, J shed 10 bases, and the junction held 2 bases outside the gene matches. This CDR3 has 11 amino acids.

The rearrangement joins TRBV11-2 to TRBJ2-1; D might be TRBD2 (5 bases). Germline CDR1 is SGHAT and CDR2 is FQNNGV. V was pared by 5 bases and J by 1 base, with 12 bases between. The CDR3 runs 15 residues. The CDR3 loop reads CASSDVGGSYNEQFF. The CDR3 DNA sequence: TGTGCCAGCAGCGATGTGGGCGGGTCCTACAATGAGCAGTTCTTC.

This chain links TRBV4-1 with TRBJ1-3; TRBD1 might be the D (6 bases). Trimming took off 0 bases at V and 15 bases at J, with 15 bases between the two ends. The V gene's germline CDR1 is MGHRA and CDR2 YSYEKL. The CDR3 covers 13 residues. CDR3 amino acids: CASSQEGTKNPYF. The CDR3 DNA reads TGCGCCAGCAGCCAAGAGGGGACAAAAAACCCATATTTT.

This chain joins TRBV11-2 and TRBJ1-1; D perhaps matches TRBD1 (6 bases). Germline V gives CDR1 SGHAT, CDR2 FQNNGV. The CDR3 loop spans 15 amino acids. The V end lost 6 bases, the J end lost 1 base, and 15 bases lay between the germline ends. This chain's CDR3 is CASSLGGGRNTEAFF. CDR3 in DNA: TGTGCCAGCAGTCTCGGTGGGGGCAGGAACACTGAAGCTTTCTTT.

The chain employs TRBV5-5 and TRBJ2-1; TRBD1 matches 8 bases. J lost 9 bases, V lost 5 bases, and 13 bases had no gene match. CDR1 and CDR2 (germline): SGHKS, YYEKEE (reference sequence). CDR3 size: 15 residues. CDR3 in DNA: TGTGCCAGCAGACGCGGACAGGGAGGTAGGGTTGAGCAGTTCTTC. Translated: CASRRGQGGRVEQFF.

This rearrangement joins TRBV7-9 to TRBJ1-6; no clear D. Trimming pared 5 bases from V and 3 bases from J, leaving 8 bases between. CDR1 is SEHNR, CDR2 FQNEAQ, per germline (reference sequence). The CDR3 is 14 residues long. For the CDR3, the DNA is TGTGCCAGCAGCCCAGTTATCTATAATTCACCCCTCCACTTT. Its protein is CASSPVIYNSPLHF.

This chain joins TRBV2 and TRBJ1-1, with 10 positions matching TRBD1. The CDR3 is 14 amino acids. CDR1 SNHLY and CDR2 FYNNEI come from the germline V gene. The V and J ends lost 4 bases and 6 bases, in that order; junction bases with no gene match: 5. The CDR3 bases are TGTGCCAGCAGTGCGGACAGGGGGGTACCTGAAGCTTTCTTT. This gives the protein CASSADRGVPEAFF.

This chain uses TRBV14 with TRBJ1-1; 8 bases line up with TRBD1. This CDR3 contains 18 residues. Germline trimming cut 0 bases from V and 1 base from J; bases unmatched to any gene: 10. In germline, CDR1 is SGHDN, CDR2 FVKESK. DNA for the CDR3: TGTGCCAGCAGCCAAGATAAAAGGACAGGGAGGCAGAACACTGAAGCTTTCTTT. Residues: CASSQDKRTGRQNTEAFF.

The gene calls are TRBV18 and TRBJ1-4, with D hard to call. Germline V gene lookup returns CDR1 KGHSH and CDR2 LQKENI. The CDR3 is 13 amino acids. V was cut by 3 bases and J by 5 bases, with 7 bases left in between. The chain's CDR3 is CASSPGSNEKLFF. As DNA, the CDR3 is TGTGCCAGCTCACCCGGGTCGAATGAAAAACTGTTTTTT.

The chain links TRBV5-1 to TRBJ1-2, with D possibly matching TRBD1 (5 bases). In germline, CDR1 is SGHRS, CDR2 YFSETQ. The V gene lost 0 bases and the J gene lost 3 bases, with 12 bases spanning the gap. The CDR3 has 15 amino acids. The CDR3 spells CASSLVFGADYGYTF. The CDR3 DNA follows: TGCGCCAGCAGCTTGGTGTTTGGGGCAGACTATGGCTACACCTTC. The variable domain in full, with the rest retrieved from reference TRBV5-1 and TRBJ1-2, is KAGVTQTPRYLIKTRGQQVTLSCSPISGHRSVSWYQQTPGQGLQFLFEYFSETQRNKGNFPGRFSGRQFSNSRSEMNVSTLELGDSALYLCASSLVFGADYGYTFGSGTRLTVV.

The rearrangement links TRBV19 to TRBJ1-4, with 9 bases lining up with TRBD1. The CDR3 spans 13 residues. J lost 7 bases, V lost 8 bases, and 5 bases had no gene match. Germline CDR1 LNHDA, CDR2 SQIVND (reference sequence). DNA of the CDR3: TGTGCCAGTCTCGACAGGGGGTCTGAAAAACTGTTTTTT. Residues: CASLDRGSEKLFF.

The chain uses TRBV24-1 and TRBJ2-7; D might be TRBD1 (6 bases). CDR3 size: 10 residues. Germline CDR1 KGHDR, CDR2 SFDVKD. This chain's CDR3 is CATSERQATV. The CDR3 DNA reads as TGTGCCACCAGTGAGCGACAGGCTACGGTC.

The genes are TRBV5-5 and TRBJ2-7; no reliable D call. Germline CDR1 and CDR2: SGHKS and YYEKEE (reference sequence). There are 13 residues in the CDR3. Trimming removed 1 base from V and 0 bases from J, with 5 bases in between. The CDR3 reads CASSLHSSYEQYV. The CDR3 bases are TGTGCCAGCAGCTTGCACAGCTCCTACGAGCAGTACGTC.

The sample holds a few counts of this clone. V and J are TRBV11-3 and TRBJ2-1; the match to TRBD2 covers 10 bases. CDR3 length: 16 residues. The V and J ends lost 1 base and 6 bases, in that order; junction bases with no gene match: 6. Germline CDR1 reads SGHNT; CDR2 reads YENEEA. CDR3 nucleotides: TGTGCCAGCAGCTTAGTCCCCAGCGGGAGGGCCAATGAGCAGTTCTTC. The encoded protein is CASSLVPSGRANEQFF.

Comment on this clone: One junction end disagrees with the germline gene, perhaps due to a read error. The CDR3 loop is CASSKDRVGYTF. The CDR3 DNA follows: TGTGCCAGCAGCAAAGACAGGGTCGGCTACACCTTC. This chain joins TRBV5-1 and TRBJ1-2, with 7 bases that match TRBD1. CDR1 and CDR2 (germline): SGHRS, YFSETQ. The CDR3 is 12 amino acids.

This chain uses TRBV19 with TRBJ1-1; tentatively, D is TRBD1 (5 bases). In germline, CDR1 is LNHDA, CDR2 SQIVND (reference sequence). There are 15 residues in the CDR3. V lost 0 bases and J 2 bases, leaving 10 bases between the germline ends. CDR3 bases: TGTGCCAGTAGTATAGATCGTAGGGGAAACACTGAAGCTTTCTTT. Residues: CASSIDRRGNTEAFF.

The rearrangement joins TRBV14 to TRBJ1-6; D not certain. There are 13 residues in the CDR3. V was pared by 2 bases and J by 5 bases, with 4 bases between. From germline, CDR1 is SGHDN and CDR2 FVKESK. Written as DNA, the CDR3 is TGTGCCAGCAGCCAACAGGATAATTCACCCCTCCACTTT. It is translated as CASSQQDNSPLHF.